The 15 T cell receptor beta chains below all came from one sample that was sequenced in a study of blood T cell repertoires in COVID-19. Profiling relied on immunoSEQ multiplex PCR, and the TCRdb table lists in-frame clones only, not all of them. The data contain some 300,000 clones, 88% of them seen just once; the ten biggest clones take up 6.9%. Sequencing used peripheral blood. The receptors were sampled from a woman aged 25-40 years who had recovered from COVID-19.

The J gene is TRBJ2-7, the V gene TRBV6-5; D is ambiguous. CDR3 length: 11 amino acids. Germline assignment: CDR1 MNHEY and CDR2 SVGAGI. The germline V and J ends were trimmed by 6 bases and 6 bases, with 9 bases remaining between them. CDR3 in amino acids: CASSPPGEQYF. CDR3 in DNA: TGTGCCAGCAGCCCCCCCGGCGAGCAGTACTTC.

The rearrangement links TRBV2 to TRBJ2-3; 9 bases align to TRBD2. V lost 4 bases to trimming and J lost 6 bases; unmatched junction nucleotides: 17. This CDR3 contains 18 residues. CDR1 and CDR2 from the germline V gene are SNHLY and FYNNEI. The CDR3 DNA follows: TGTGCCAGCAGTGCCCCCGTTGGTAGCGGGGGCCCTATTGATACGCAGTATTTT. This sequence encodes CASSAPVGSGGPIDTQYF.

This chain joins TRBV28 and TRBJ1-1; D remains unclear. Germline lookup yields CDR1 MDHEN and CDR2 SYDVKM. This CDR3 is built from 13 residues. V lost 3 bases and J lost 3, with 8 bases in between. CDR3 sequence reads: CASSFGLDTEAFF. As DNA, the CDR3 is TGTGCCAGCAGTTTTGGCCTGGACACTGAAGCTTTCTTT.

The chain recombines TRBV24-1 with TRBJ2-5; D gene uncertain. The germline gives CDR1 KGHDR, CDR2 SFDVKD. This CDR3 has 11 amino acids. V was trimmed by 4 bases and J by 7 bases, leaving 6 bases between them. The CDR3 sequence: CATSDLLTQYF. For the CDR3, the DNA is TGTGCCACCAGTGACCTTTTGACCCAGTACTTC.

This chain connects TRBV12-3 or TRBV12-4 to TRBJ1-2; tentatively, D is TRBD1 (6 bases). V was clipped by 5 bases and J by 7 bases, with 14 bases between them. The CDR3 length is 13 residues. CDR3 in DNA: TGTGCCAGCAGTGTCGGGACACCGACTGGCTACACCTTC. This translates into CASSVGTPTGYTF.

This chain links TRBV29-1 with TRBJ2-1, with TRBD2 as a possible D gene (7 bases). Trimming stripped 3 bases from V and 6 bases from J, with 15 bases between. The CDR3 length is 14 residues. CDR1 and CDR2 (germline): SQVTM, ANQGSEA. The CDR3 sequence is CSVDAGAKGNEQFF. The DNA of the CDR3 is TGCAGCGTTGATGCGGGGGCCAAGGGCAATGAGCAGTTCTTC.

The chain joins TRBV7-2 to TRBJ2-7, with 7 bases lining up with TRBD1. The ends lost 5 bases at V and 0 bases at J; junction bases unmatched: 7. Germline CDR1 and CDR2: SGHTA and FQGNSA. The CDR3 is made up of 15 amino acids. The CDR3 protein is CASSVTGARSYEQYF. The CDR3 DNA follows: TGTGCCAGCAGCGTAACAGGGGCCCGCTCCTACGAGCAGTACTTC.

Here the CDR3 DNA reads TGTGCCAGCAGTTCAGTCACCGGGGAGCTGTTTTTT. It translates to CASSSVTGELFF. The V and J genes are TRBV12-3 or TRBV12-4 and TRBJ2-2; D gene uncertain. Trimming took 4 bases from V and 4 from J, leaving 4 bases between them. The CDR3 contains 12 residues.

The rearrangement uses TRBV7-9 and TRBJ1-2, with D perhaps matching TRBD1 (5 bases). The CDR3 length is 15 residues. V dropped 2 bases and J dropped 8 bases, with 18 bases sitting between them. Germline V gives CDR1 SEHNR, CDR2 FQNEAQ (reference sequence). This chain's CDR3 is CASSLSQGGTEGYTF. Written as DNA, the CDR3 is TGTGCCAGCAGCTTATCGCAGGGAGGAACTGAAGGCTACACCTTC.

CDR3 DNA: TGTGCCAGCAGCCAAGTCATTTTAGCGGGGGCTGGTACAGATACGCAGTATTTT. This translates into CASSQVILAGAGTDTQYF. The V gene is TRBV4-2, the J gene TRBJ2-3; 9 bases fit TRBD2. The CDR3 runs 18 residues. The germline gives CDR1 LGHNA, CDR2 YNFKEQ. After removal of 1 base from V and 3 bases from J, the junction contained 11 bases not matched to a gene.

Remarks on this clone: This sample includes further DNA sequences coding for the same CDR3. CDR3 amino acids: CASSPLGQGVNTEAFF. The CDR3 bases are TGTGCCAGCAGCCCCCTGGGACAGGGGGTGAACACTGAAGCTTTCTTT. The chain employs TRBV7-8 and TRBJ1-1, with 11 positions matching TRBD1. CDR3 length equals 16 residues. Germline assignment: CDR1 SGHVS and CDR2 FQNEAQ. J was trimmed by 0 bases and V by 5 bases; bases with no gene match: 5.

V is TRBV14 and J is TRBJ2-2, with D tentatively TRBD1 (5 bases). The CDR3 has 15 amino acids. Germline CDR1 is SGHDN and CDR2 is FVKESK. V was shortened by 4 bases and J by 5 bases, with 14 bases between the two germline ends. The CDR3 nucleotides read TGTGCCAGCAGCCCACAGTTAGGGGTGACCGGGGAGCTGTTTTTT. Its protein product is CASSPQLGVTGELFF.

The rearrangement links TRBV3-1 (or the pseudogene TRBV3-2) to TRBJ2-1, with TRBD2 identical over 10 bases. CDR1 is LGHDT and CDR2 is YNNKEL in the germline V gene (reference sequence). This CDR3 has 15 residues. Unmatched junction bases numbered 4, after V lost 3 bases and J lost 5 bases. The CDR3 loop reads CASSHPGLANNEQFF. The DNA for the CDR3 is TGTGCCAGCAGCCACCCGGGACTAGCGAACAATGAGCAGTTCTTC.

V gene TRBV6-1 combines with J gene TRBJ1-5, with 8 bases aligning to TRBD1. The CDR3 consists of 16 residues. After removal of 4 bases from V and 4 bases from J, the junction contained 9 bases not matched to a gene. The V gene's germline CDR1 is MNHNS and CDR2 SASEGT. The CDR3 sequence is CASSVGQGAANQPQHF. In DNA form, the CDR3 reads TGTGCCAGCAGTGTGGGCCAGGGGGCAGCTAATCAGCCCCAGCATTTT.

This chain connects TRBV19 to TRBJ2-7, with 8 bases aligning to TRBD2. The CDR3 covers 17 residues. Germline V gene lookup returns CDR1 LNHDA and CDR2 SQIVND (reference sequence). The V gene end was trimmed by 4 bases and the J gene end by 3 bases; junction bases not matched to a gene: 14. DNA of the CDR3: TGTGCCAGTAGTACCTCAGGACTAGCAAGAGGGAGCTACGAGCAGTACTTC. It yields the protein CASSTSGLARGSYEQYF.